This T cell receptor beta chain was obtained from a study of T cell responses to AZD1222 COVID-19 vaccine. About the research overall: The study pooled second doses at about 4 or about 12 weeks.

This CDR3 contains 18 residues. CDR1 is LGHNA and CDR2 is YNFKEQ in the germline V gene. The trim removed 1 base at V and 4 bases at J, leaving 12 bases unmatched. Study results and caveats: Recipients of two AZD1222 doses showed rising Spike-specific TCR breadth and depth. Donors, mostly white British, included more females; clonal diversity was possibly underestimated. A reported finding is that nearly half of spike-specific TCRs target unmutated variant regions.

A note on this clone: Its antigen is not known.

Repertoires were generated with immunoSEQ multiplex PCR, while TCRdb's copy carries only in-frame clones and drops some. The sample carries roughly 150,000 clones, roughly 90% recorded once. The input for sequencing was peripheral blood, taken on day 0 of AZD1222 vaccination. The V gene is TRBV4-2, the J gene TRBJ1-4; TRBD1 aligns across 7 bases. This receptor was obtained from an adult in good health. The CDR3 nucleotides read TGTGCCAGCAGCCAAGCTGGCCCAGGGGGGGAGAATAATGAAAAACTGTTTTTT. Protein product: CASSQAGPGGENNEKLFF.